This T cell receptor (beta chain) was documented in a study of beta chain features in type 1 diabetes. Regarding the study as a whole: In the patient group, naive, central memory and Treg TCRB repertoires seemed more alike than in the healthy donor group.

Germline assignment: CDR1 MGHRA and CDR2 YSYEKL. V shed 1 base, J shed 0 bases, and the junction held 8 bases outside the gene matches. The CDR3 loop spans 18 amino acids. Reverse transcribing all isolated RNA meant expressed TCRB transcripts were sequenced. The table came from immunoSEQ multiplex PCR; TCRdb's copy has only in-frame clones and leaves some out. The sample consists of 70,000 to 95,000 clones, around a third of them appearing once. Cell sorting via CD45RO/CCR7/CD25/CD127/CD95/CD27 was performed to obtain CD4+ naive, central memory, regulatory and stem cell-like memory cells. Of note for this clone: Antigen unknown.

This sequence joins TRBV4-1 and TRBJ1-5; 8 bases match TRBD1. The sequenced sample consisted of stem cell memory CD4+ T cells from blood. The TCR comes from a woman between 18 and 29 years old in good health. The CDR3 reads CASSQGRTGIPSNQPQHF. The CDR3 DNA reads as TGCGCCAGCAGCCAAGGTAGGACAGGGATCCCTAGCAATCAGCCCCAGCATTTT.